One and the same sample provided the 7 T cell receptor beta chains below, sequenced in a study of shared clonotypes between healthy human individuals. TCRdb keeps only in-frame clones here, not all; method: immunoSEQ multiplex PCR. The data contain 450,000 to 500,000 clones, 70% to 80% of them singletons. Sequenced sample: PBMCs. The receptors stem from a woman aged 40-49 years in good health. Some clones in this sample may be carry-over from other donors' samples.

This clone was seen only a few times. The chain is built from TRBV15 and TRBJ2-7; D may be TRBD1 (6 bases). The CDR3 contains 14 residues. Trimming cost V 0 bases and J 6 bases, with 12 bases left between them. Germline loops: CDR1 LNHNV, CDR2 YYDKDF (reference sequence). CDR3: CATSRDGQRAEQYF. The DNA for the CDR3 is TGTGCCACCAGCAGAGATGGACAGCGAGCCGAGCAGTACTTC.

V usage is TRBV19 and J usage is TRBJ1-5; no clear D gene. The CDR3 is 15 residues long. Germline-derived CDR1 and CDR2 are LNHDA and SQIVND (reference sequence). With 6 bases removed from V and 1 base from J, the gap between germline ends came to 13 bases. This CDR3 reads CASRLGILSNQPQHF. As DNA, the CDR3 is TGTGCCAGTAGACTCGGGATACTCAGCAATCAGCCCCAGCATTTT.

V gene TRBV19 combines with J gene TRBJ2-7; 10 bases align to TRBD1. Germline CDR1 reads LNHDA; CDR2 reads SQIVND (reference sequence). CDR3 length: 14 amino acids. V was pared by 6 bases and J by 1 base, with 3 bases of the junction left unmatched. CDR3: CASSGQGGSYEQYF. The DNA of the CDR3 is TGTGCCAGTAGCGGACAGGGGGGATCCTACGAGCAGTACTTC.

The rearrangement uses TRBV5-1 and TRBJ1-4, with D perhaps TRBD1 (5 bases). Germline V lookup: CDR1 SGHRS, CDR2 YFSETQ. The CDR3 runs to 15 residues. The V and J ends lost 0 bases and 3 bases respectively, with 9 bases between them. The CDR3 loop reads CASSLGGGANEKLFF. Here the CDR3 DNA reads TGCGCCAGCAGCTTGGGTGGGGGGGCTAATGAAAAACTGTTTTTT.

V usage is TRBV27 and J usage is TRBJ2-1; TRBD1 aligns across 8 bases. Germline assignment: CDR1 MNHEY and CDR2 SMNVEV (reference sequence). J gave up 2 bases and V 7 bases, and 7 bases lay outside the gene matches. There are 15 residues in the CDR3. In DNA, the CDR3 is TGTGCCAGCAAAGAGCAGACAGGGGCCTACAATGAGCAGTTCTTC. This codes for CASKEQTGAYNEQFF.

The chain recombines TRBV2 with TRBJ2-1, with 9 bases lining up with TRBD2. Germline V CDR1 and CDR2: SNHLY, FYNNEI. CDR3 length: 13 residues. With V trimmed by 5 bases and J by 9 bases, 5 bases remained unmatched. DNA for the CDR3: TGTGCCAGCAGTCCGGGACTAGCTTTTGAGCAGTTCTTC. Its translation is CASSPGLAFEQFF.

This clone was recorded only once. This sequence joins TRBV7-9 and TRBJ1-1; 9 nucleotides align to TRBD1. Germline trimming cut 5 bases from V and 2 bases from J; bases unmatched to any gene: 6. The germline V gene has CDR1 SEHNR and CDR2 FQNEAQ (reference sequence). The CDR3 runs 15 residues. This CDR3 reads CASSTGTGHNTEAFF. The DNA of the CDR3 is TGTGCCAGCAGCACCGGGACAGGGCACAACACTGAAGCTTTCTTT.